Each of the 24 T cell receptor beta chains below was sequenced from the same sample in a study of blood T cell repertoires in COVID-19. Produced via immunoSEQ multiplex PCR; TCRdb's table is partial and in-frame only. The table lists hundreds of thousands of clones, about four fifths of them singletons, with roughly 5.3% in the top ten. The sample comprised PBMCs or T cells enriched from blood (not recorded which). The receptors were gathered from a man in his forties who had been exposed to COVID-19.

This clone was picked up a small number of times. The rearrangement joins TRBV2 to TRBJ2-3, with D maybe TRBD1 (7 bases). V was clipped by 7 bases and J by 4 bases, with 21 bases between them. The CDR3 contains 16 residues. Looked up from germline, CDR1 is SNHLY and CDR2 is FYNNEI. The CDR3 reads CASTPSSGGSADTQYF. CDR3 DNA sequence: TGTGCCAGCACACCATCGTCAGGGGGGTCGGCAGATACGCAGTATTTT. The complete variable domain, with remaining parts taken from reference TRBV2 and TRBJ2-3, reads EPEVTQTPSHQVTQMGQEVILRCVPISNHLYFYWYRQILGQKVEFLVSFYNNEISEKSEIFDDQFSVERPDGSNFTLKIRSTKLEDSAMYFCASTPSSGGSADTQYFGPGTRLTVL.

The chain employs TRBV5-1 and TRBJ1-4; TRBD1 matches 8 bases. V was clipped by 6 bases and J by 6 bases; unmatched bases: 4. There are 13 residues in the CDR3. Germline V gene data show CDR1 as SGHRS and CDR2 as YFSETQ. The CDR3 DNA reads TGCGCCAGCACCTCGACAGGGGATGAAAAACTGTTTTTT. It yields the protein CASTSTGDEKLFF.

The rearrangement uses TRBV18 and TRBJ1-2; 7 nucleotides agree with TRBD1. CDR1 is KGHSH, CDR2 LQKENI, per germline. This CDR3 is built from 15 residues. With 3 bases clipped from V and 4 bases from J, the junction kept 8 bases outside the gene matches. In DNA form, the CDR3 reads TGTGCCAGCTCACCCCCGGGGACAGCTACCTATGGCTACACCTTC. Amino acids: CASSPPGTATYGYTF.

The V gene is TRBV5-6, the J gene TRBJ1-1; TRBD1 matches 7 bases. The CDR3 length is 15 residues. CDR1 is SGHDT and CDR2 is YYEEEE in the germline V gene. After removal of 2 bases from V and 11 bases from J, the junction contained 15 bases not matched to a gene. The CDR3 DNA sequence: TGTGCCAGCAGCTTCCGACAGGGTCGGTACACGGAGGCTTTCTTT. Protein product: CASSFRQGRYTEAFF.

V gene TRBV7-9 combines with J gene TRBJ1-1; no clear D. CDR3 length: 14 residues. Per germline, CDR1 SEHNR and CDR2 FQNEAQ (reference sequence). The germline V and J ends were trimmed by 3 bases and 2 bases, with 10 bases remaining between them. In nucleotides, the CDR3 is TGTGCCAGCAGCTTCTCCCGGGGAAACACTGAAGCTTTCTTT. Its protein is CASSFSRGNTEAFF.

This chain connects TRBV6-5 to TRBJ1-6; tentative D call: TRBD1 (5 bases). With 8 bases removed from V and 8 bases from J, the gap between germline ends came to 19 bases. Germline V gene lookup returns CDR1 MNHEY and CDR2 SVGAGI. This CDR3 contains 15 residues. The CDR3 protein is CASHKVGGTDSPLHF. The CDR3 nucleotides are TGTGCCAGCCATAAGGTGGGCGGGACGGATTCACCCCTCCACTTT.

The rearrangement uses TRBV18 and TRBJ2-7, with D tentatively TRBD1 (6 bases). Germline CDR1 reads KGHSH; CDR2 reads LQKENI. Trimming pared 1 base from V and 3 bases from J, leaving 10 bases between. This CDR3 contains 14 residues. CDR3 in amino acids: CASSPRQESYEQYF. The CDR3 coding sequence is TGTGCCAGCTCACCACGACAGGAAAGCTACGAGCAGTACTTC.

The chain employs TRBV28 and TRBJ1-1, with D perhaps TRBD1 (5 bases). The germline gives CDR1 MDHEN, CDR2 SYDVKM. This CDR3 spans 12 amino acids. V dropped 4 bases and J dropped 11 bases, with 14 bases sitting between them. This CDR3 reads CASSSPTAMAFF. The CDR3, as DNA: TGTGCCAGCAGTTCTCCGACAGCCATGGCTTTCTTT. Full variable domain (rest looked up from reference TRBV28 and TRBJ1-1): DVKVTQSSRYLVKRTGEKVFLECVQDMDHENMFWYRQDPGLGLRLIYFSYDVKMKEKGDIPEGYSVSREKKERFSLILESASTNQTSMYLCASSSPTAMAFFGQGTRLTVV.

The chain couples TRBV5-1 to TRBJ2-2, with 10 bases matching TRBD2. Germline lookup yields CDR1 SGHRS and CDR2 YFSETQ. This CDR3 spans 19 amino acids. V shed 4 bases, J shed 6 bases, and the junction held 18 bases outside the gene matches. CDR3 loop: CASSLIPRASGRGAGELFF. CDR3 in DNA: TGCGCCAGCAGCCTCATCCCCCGAGCTAGCGGGAGAGGGGCCGGGGAGCTGTTTTTT. Full variable domain (outside the CDR3, taken from reference TRBV5-1 and TRBJ2-2): KAGVTQTPRYLIKTRGQQVTLSCSPISGHRSVSWYQQTPGQGLQFLFEYFSETQRNKGNFPGRFSGRQFSNSRSEMNVSTLELGDSALYLCASSLIPRASGRGAGELFFGEGSRLTVL.

CDR3 nucleotides: TGTGCCAGTATCGACCACGGCCAAGGGGGGACCCAGTACTTC. This encodes CASIDHGQGGTQYF. The chain combines TRBV19 with TRBJ2-5, with TRBD1 as a possible D gene (6 bases). V shed 7 bases and J shed 7 bases, with 19 bases lying between them. Germline assignment: CDR1 LNHDA and CDR2 SQIVND (reference sequence). This CDR3 contains 14 residues.

This clone was seen once. The rearrangement uses TRBV27 and TRBJ1-3; no firm D call. CDR1 is MNHEY, CDR2 SMNVEV, per germline (reference sequence). V was pared by 0 bases and J by 0 bases, with 9 bases between. The CDR3 length is 16 residues. This CDR3 is CASSLSARNSGNTIYF. Written as DNA, the CDR3 is TGTGCCAGCAGTTTATCTGCCAGGAACTCTGGAAACACCATATATTTT.

In DNA form, the CDR3 reads TGTGCCAGTAATTTCGTAATCAATCAGCCCCAGCATTTT. Its translation: CASNFVINQPQHF. This rearrangement joins TRBV19 to TRBJ1-5, with no clear D. V was trimmed by 7 bases and J by 3 bases, leaving 10 bases between them. Germline V gene lookup returns CDR1 LNHDA and CDR2 SQIVND (reference sequence). This CDR3 has 13 amino acids.

V is TRBV10-3 and J is TRBJ1-2; 8 nucleotides line up with TRBD1. The CDR3 has 14 residues. Germline V lookup: CDR1 ENHRY, CDR2 SYGVKD. Trimming cost V 6 bases and J 4 bases; bases outside gene matches: 7. As DNA, the CDR3 is TGTGCCATCAGGAGCCAGGGGGCGGGCTATGGCTACACCTTC. Protein: CAIRSQGAGYGYTF.

The CDR3 DNA follows: TGTGCCAGCGGACAGGGGGGCGTCGGCTACACCTTC. Protein product: CASGQGGVGYTF. V usage is TRBV3-1 (or the pseudogene TRBV3-2) and J usage is TRBJ1-2, with 10 nucleotides matching TRBD1. CDR3 length equals 12 residues. V gave up 8 bases and J gave up 8 bases; unmatched junction bases: 5. CDR1 is LGHDT and CDR2 is YNNKEL in the germline V gene (reference sequence).

The chain joins TRBV27 to TRBJ2-7; TRBD1 matches 8 bases. The germline V gene encodes CDR1 MNHEY and CDR2 SMNVEV (reference sequence). V was pared by 2 bases and J by 8 bases, with 8 bases of the junction left unmatched. This CDR3 contains 14 residues. The CDR3 DNA reads TGTGCCAGCAGTTTAGTCGGACAGGGTGAAAAGCAGTACTTC. Its translation is CASSLVGQGEKQYF.

The rearrangement uses TRBV27 and TRBJ1-6, with unresolved D. Trimming removed 5 bases at V and 5 bases at J, with 13 bases between. This CDR3 has 15 amino acids. Per germline, CDR1 MNHEY and CDR2 SMNVEV (reference sequence). Here the CDR3 DNA reads TGTGCCAGCAGTCCCCGGGTCCAGAATAATTCACCCCTCCACTTT. It codes for CASSPRVQNNSPLHF.

There are a few counts of this clone. V is TRBV29-1 and J is TRBJ2-7; 9 bases align to TRBD2. V lost 6 bases to trimming and J lost 7 bases; unmatched junction nucleotides: 13. Germline-derived CDR1 and CDR2 are SQVTM and ANQGSEA. CDR3 size: 14 residues. The CDR3 reads CSVGGGLATYEQYF. The CDR3 DNA follows: TGCAGCGTGGGGGGCGGACTAGCGACATATGAGCAGTACTTC.

The V gene is TRBV3-1 (or the pseudogene TRBV3-2), the J gene TRBJ1-5, with a tentative D call TRBD1 (6 bases). CDR3 length equals 13 residues. CDR1 LGHDT and CDR2 YNNKEL come from the germline V gene (reference sequence). Deletions cut 2 bases from V and 5 bases from J, with 7 bases between. In nucleotides, the CDR3 is TGTGCCAGCAGCCAAAGGGGGTATCAGCCCCAGCATTTT. This codes for CASSQRGYQPQHF.

This chain joins TRBV27 and TRBJ2-7; a possible D gene is TRBD2 (7 bases). V shed 2 bases and J shed 3 bases, with 17 bases lying between them. The CDR3 length is 16 residues. Germline CDR1 is MNHEY and CDR2 is SMNVEV (reference sequence). The CDR3 reads CASSLGVMGGGYEQYF. For the CDR3, the DNA is TGTGCCAGCAGTTTAGGGGTCATGGGAGGGGGCTACGAGCAGTACTTC.

V usage is TRBV28 and J usage is TRBJ2-1, with 10 bases matching TRBD1. The CDR3 covers 16 residues. The germline V gene has CDR1 MDHEN and CDR2 SYDVKM. V lost 10 bases and J lost 3; bases outside the gene matches: 12. CDR3 sequence reads: CATKDTGQGVYNEQFF. The CDR3 bases are TGTGCCACCAAAGACACCGGACAGGGGGTCTACAATGAGCAGTTCTTC.

This clone was recorded only once. The gene calls are TRBV11-2 and TRBJ2-5, with TRBD2 identical over 16 bases. With V trimmed by 6 bases and J by 4 bases, 29 bases remained unmatched. Germline V gene lookup returns CDR1 SGHAT and CDR2 FQNNGV. This CDR3 region has 24 residues. CDR3 residues: CASSSPNRGRVSGTSGRGGETQYF. CDR3 in DNA: TGTGCCAGCAGTTCGCCCAACCGGGGAAGGGTCTCCGGGACTAGCGGGAGGGGGGGAGAGACCCAGTACTTC.

This chain joins TRBV9 and TRBJ2-3, with 9 bases identical to TRBD2. Germline V CDR1 and CDR2: SGDLS, YYNGEE. The CDR3 is 14 amino acids. V lost 4 bases and J lost 4; bases outside the gene matches: 4. CDR3 sequence: CASSPRGGADTQYF. CDR3 nucleotide sequence: TGTGCCAGCAGCCCACGCGGGGGGGCAGATACGCAGTATTTT.

The V call is TRBV6-5, the J call TRBJ1-1, with a weak D call TRBD1 (5 bases). Trimming took 6 bases from V and 11 from J, leaving 13 bases between them. Germline loops: CDR1 MNHEY, CDR2 SVGAGI. The CDR3 has 11 amino acids. The CDR3 protein is CASRGSGRAFF. CDR3 DNA: TGTGCCAGCAGAGGGTCAGGGAGGGCTTTCTTT.

This clone was observed a few times. The chain links TRBV19 to TRBJ1-1, with a possible D match to TRBD1 (6 bases). The V end was cut by 6 bases, the J end by 1 base, with 21 bases between. Germline-derived CDR1 and CDR2 are LNHDA and SQIVND (reference sequence). CDR3 length equals 17 residues. The CDR3 protein is CASRLRGSGNGNTEAFF. The CDR3 nucleotides are TGTGCCAGTAGATTGAGGGGGTCGGGGAACGGGAACACTGAAGCTTTCTTT.